This T cell receptor (beta chain) was recorded in a study of response to subunit inactivated influenza vaccine. TCRdb re-derived calls from the RT-PCR reads in MiXCR, one entry per CDR3 protein. This table has about 180,000 distinct CDR3 sequences, about 9% appearing once. Study findings and constraints: New T cells are recruited in small numbers by each seasonal influenza vaccination, according to the authors' suggestion.

This clonotype appeared many times. Its target is unknown. From germline, CDR1 is ENHRY and CDR2 SYGVKD. The CDR3 runs to 16 residues. With 2 bases removed from V and 2 bases from J, the gap between germline ends came to 16 bases. The V and J genes are TRBV10-3 and TRBJ2-7, with D possibly being TRBD1 (6 bases). The input for sequencing was non-naive T cells sorted from PBMCs, taken on the day of vaccination. This TCR derives from a man aged 45 to 65 who received an inactivated influenza vaccine. The CDR3: CAISEGTPTRPYEQYF. In DNA, the CDR3 is TGTGCCATCAGTGAGGGGACACCCACCAGGCCCTACGAGCAGTACTTC.